One sample yielded the 9 T cell receptor beta chains listed below, sequenced in a study of CD8+ T cells in alopecia areata. cDNA prepared by RNA extraction and subsequent reverse transcription served as the template for sequencing. The table came from immunoSEQ multiplex PCR; TCRdb's copy has only in-frame clones and leaves some out. Of hundreds of thousands of clones in the sample, around two thirds were seen once. Source: CD4+ T cells sorted from blood, taken at week 0. Receptor source: a human donor with alopecia areata.

V and J are TRBV6-5 and TRBJ2-3; TRBD2 agrees at 7 bases. Germline loops: CDR1 MNHEY, CDR2 SVGAGI. Germline trimming cut 1 base from V and 4 bases from J; bases unmatched to any gene: 8. This CDR3 is 16 amino acids long. The CDR3 DNA follows: TGTGCCAGCAGTTACTTGGAGCGGGGTCGGCCAGATACGCAGTATTTT. Protein sequence: CASSYLERGRPDTQYF.

The rearrangement joins TRBV7-2 to TRBJ2-4; D tentatively fits TRBD1 or TRBD2 (5 bases each). This CDR3 has 16 residues. Per germline, CDR1 SGHTA and CDR2 FQGNSA. Trimming shortened V by 5 bases and J by 2 bases, and 16 bases separated the two germline ends. The CDR3 spells CASSQEGPPPKNIQYF. The CDR3 nucleotides are TGTGCCAGCAGCCAAGAGGGACCACCTCCCAAAAACATTCAGTACTTC. The full variable domain, in which reference TRBV7-2 and TRBJ2-4 provide the parts outside the CDR3, is GAGVSQSPSNKVTEKGKDVELRCDPISGHTALYWYRQSLGQGLEFLIYFQGNSAPDKSGLPSDRFSAERTGGSVSTLTIQRTQQEDSAVYLCASSQEGPPPKNIQYFGAGTRLSVL.

This sequence joins TRBV18 and TRBJ1-5; TRBD1 agrees at 7 bases. Germline V gives CDR1 KGHSH, CDR2 LQKENI. V lost 2 bases to trimming and J lost 2 bases; unmatched junction nucleotides: 0. This CDR3 contains 14 residues. Written as DNA, the CDR3 is TGTGCCAGCTCACCAGACAGGGGCAATCAGCCCCAGCATTTT. Translated, it gives CASSPDRGNQPQHF.

The chain links TRBV29-1 to TRBJ1-5, with 10 bases fitting TRBD1. The V and J ends lost 6 bases and 10 bases, in that order; junction bases with no gene match: 9. CDR1 and CDR2 (germline): SQVTM, ANQGSEA. The CDR3 runs 13 residues. CDR3 in amino acids: CSVTDRGDGPQHF. The CDR3 DNA sequence: TGCAGCGTGACGGACAGGGGGGATGGTCCCCAGCATTTT.

This clone was recorded once. J is TRBJ2-7 and V is TRBV2; D is uncertain. Looked up from germline, CDR1 is SNHLY and CDR2 is FYNNEI. V was clipped by 2 bases and J by 0 bases, with 8 bases between them. This CDR3 contains 14 residues. The CDR3 nucleotides are TGTGCCAGCAGTGAATTAGGTACCTCCTACGAGCAGTACTTC. It encodes CASSELGTSYEQYF.

The chain is built from TRBV27 and TRBJ2-1; the D is unclear. This CDR3 contains 15 residues. Trimming pared 2 bases from V and 0 bases from J, leaving 8 bases between. Germline V gene data show CDR1 as MNHEY and CDR2 as SMNVEV (reference sequence). CDR3 sequence reads: CASSLDLSSYNEQFF. The CDR3 DNA is TGTGCCAGCAGTTTAGACCTCAGCTCCTACAATGAGCAGTTCTTC.

The V and J genes are TRBV12-5 and TRBJ2-7, with D maybe TRBD1 (6 bases). Germline-derived CDR1 and CDR2 are LGHNT and FRNRAP. The V gene lost 3 bases and the J gene lost 13 bases, with 13 bases spanning the gap. The CDR3 has 11 residues. As DNA, the CDR3 is TGTGCTAGTGGTTTTGGGGGCATTGAATACTTC. Translation gives CASGFGGIEYF.

This clone was observed once. V and J are TRBV5-1 and TRBJ1-2, with 7 bases aligning to TRBD1. This CDR3 spans 13 amino acids. V shed 4 bases, J shed 5 bases, and the junction held 5 bases outside the gene matches. CDR1 SGHRS and CDR2 YFSETQ come from the germline V gene. The CDR3 loop reads CASSQGTEYGYTF. In DNA form, the CDR3 reads TGCGCCAGCAGCCAAGGGACAGAATATGGCTACACCTTC. The variable domain in full, completed from reference TRBV5-1 and TRBJ1-2, reads KAGVTQTPRYLIKTRGQQVTLSCSPISGHRSVSWYQQTPGQGLQFLFEYFSETQRNKGNFPGRFSGRQFSNSRSEMNVSTLELGDSALYLCASSQGTEYGYTFGSGTRLTVV.

This clone came up many times. The J gene is TRBJ1-2, the V gene TRBV29-1, with 11 bases aligning to TRBD1. V was pared by 6 bases and J by 1 base, with 13 bases of the junction left unmatched. The CDR3 spans 17 residues. Germline values: CDR1 SQVTM, CDR2 ANQGSEA. The CDR3 coding sequence is TGCAGCGTCGTTAACCGGGACAGGGGGGAACTTAACTATGGCTACACCTTC. Encoded protein: CSVVNRDRGELNYGYTF.